The 2 T cell receptor beta chains in this list originate from one sample, sequenced in a study of blood T cell repertoires in COVID-19. Produced via immunoSEQ multiplex PCR; TCRdb's table is partial and in-frame only. The data hold a few hundred thousand clones, with around 82% observed a single time. The sample consisted of peripheral blood. These receptors originate from a woman in her forties or fifties with acute or convalescent COVID-19.

This chain links TRBV7-9 with TRBJ2-7; a weak D match, TRBD1 (6 bases). Germline assignment: CDR1 SEHNR and CDR2 FQNEAQ (reference sequence). The CDR3 loop spans 15 amino acids. V was cut by 4 bases and J by 5 bases, with 18 bases left in between. The CDR3 sequence: CASSSTGTNPHEQYF. In DNA, the CDR3 is TGTGCCAGCAGCTCAACAGGGACGAATCCCCACGAGCAGTACTTC.

The J gene is TRBJ2-5, the V gene TRBV2; TRBD1 might be the D (5 bases). V was pared by 6 bases and J by 4 bases, with 9 bases between. This CDR3 has 12 residues. Germline V gene data show CDR1 as SNHLY and CDR2 as FYNNEI. The CDR3 here is CASRSQGETQYF. The CDR3 bases are TGTGCCAGCAGAAGCCAGGGAGAGACCCAGTACTTC. Complete variable domain (other parts from reference TRBV2 and TRBJ2-5): EPEVTQTPSHQVTQMGQEVILRCVPISNHLYFYWYRQILGQKVEFLVSFYNNEISEKSEIFDDQFSVERPDGSNFTLKIRSTKLEDSAMYFCASRSQGETQYFGPGTRLLVL.